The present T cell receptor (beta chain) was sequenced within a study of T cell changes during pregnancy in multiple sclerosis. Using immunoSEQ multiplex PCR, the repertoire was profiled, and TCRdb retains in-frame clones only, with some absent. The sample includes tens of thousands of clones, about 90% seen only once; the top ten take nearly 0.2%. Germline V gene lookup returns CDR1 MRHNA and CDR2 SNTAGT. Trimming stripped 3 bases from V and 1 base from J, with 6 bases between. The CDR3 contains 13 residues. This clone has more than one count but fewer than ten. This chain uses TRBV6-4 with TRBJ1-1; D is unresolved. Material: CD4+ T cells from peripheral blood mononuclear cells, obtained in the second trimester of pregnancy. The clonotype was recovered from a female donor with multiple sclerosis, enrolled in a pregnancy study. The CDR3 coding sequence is TGTGCCAGCAGTGAGGGGAGGAACACTGAAGCTTTCTTT. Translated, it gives CASSEGRNTEAFF.